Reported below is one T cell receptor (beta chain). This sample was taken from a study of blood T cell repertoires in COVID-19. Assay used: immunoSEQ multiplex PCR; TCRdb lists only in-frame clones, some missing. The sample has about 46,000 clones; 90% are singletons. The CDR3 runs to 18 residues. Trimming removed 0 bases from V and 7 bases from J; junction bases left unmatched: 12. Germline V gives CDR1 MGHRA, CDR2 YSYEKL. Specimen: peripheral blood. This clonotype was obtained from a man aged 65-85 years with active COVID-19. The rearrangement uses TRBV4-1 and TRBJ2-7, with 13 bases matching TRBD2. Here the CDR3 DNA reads TGCGCCAGCAGCCAAGAAGGCTGGGGGACTAGCGGGATCAAGGAGCAGTACTTC. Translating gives CASSQEGWGTSGIKEQYF.